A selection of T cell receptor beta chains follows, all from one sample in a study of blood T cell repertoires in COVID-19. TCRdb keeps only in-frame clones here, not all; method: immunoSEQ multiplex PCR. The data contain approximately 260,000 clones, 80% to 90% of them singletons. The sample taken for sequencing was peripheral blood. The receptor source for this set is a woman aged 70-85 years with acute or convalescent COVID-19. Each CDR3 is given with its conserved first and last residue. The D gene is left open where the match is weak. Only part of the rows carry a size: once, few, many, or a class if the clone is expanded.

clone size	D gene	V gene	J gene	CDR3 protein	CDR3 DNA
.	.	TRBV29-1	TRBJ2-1	CSVKPPTSRPYNEQFF	TGCAGCGTCAAACCTCCAACTAGCAGGCCTTACAATGAGCAGTTCTTC
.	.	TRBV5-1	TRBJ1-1	CASSPGPNTEAFF	TGCGCCAGCAGCCCTGGGCCGAACACTGAAGCTTTCTTT
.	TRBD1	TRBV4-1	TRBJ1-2	CASSPWTGTGNGGYTF	TGCGCCAGCAGCCCTTGGACCGGGACAGGAAACGGGGGCTACACCTTC
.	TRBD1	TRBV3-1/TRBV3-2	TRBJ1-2	CASNLGQRNYGYTF	TGTGCCAGCAACCTGGGACAGAGAAACTATGGCTACACCTTC
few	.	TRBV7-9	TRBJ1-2	CASSLEGRARGYTF	TGTGCCAGCAGCTTAGAAGGCAGGGCCCGGGGCTACACCTTC
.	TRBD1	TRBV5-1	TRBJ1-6	CASRRGQNSPLHF	TGCGCCAGCAGACGGGGACAGAATTCACCCCTCCACTTT
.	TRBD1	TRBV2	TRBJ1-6	CASGAGTGPSPLHF	TGTGCCAGTGGGGCCGGGACAGGGCCTTCACCCCTCCACTTT
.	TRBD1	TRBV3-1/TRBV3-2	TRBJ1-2	CASSQVGQGKGGYTF	TGTGCCAGCAGCCAAGTGGGACAGGGAAAGGGTGGCTACACCTTC
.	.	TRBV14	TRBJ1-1	CASSQLGKGLTEAFF	TGTGCCAGCAGCCAACTCGGTAAGGGGCTCACTGAAGCTTTCTTT
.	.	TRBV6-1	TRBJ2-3	CASSEWERPGSGSTDTQYF	TGTGCCAGCAGTGAATGGGAGAGGCCGGGGAGTGGGAGCACAGATACGCAGTATTTT
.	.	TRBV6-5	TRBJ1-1	CASSPGIPTEAFF	TGTGCCAGCAGTCCAGGGATTCCGACTGAAGCTTTCTTT
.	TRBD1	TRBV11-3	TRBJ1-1	CASPQGTRNTEAFF	TGTGCCAGCCCACAGGGGACGAGGAACACTGAAGCTTTCTTT
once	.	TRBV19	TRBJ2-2	CASGGVFAGELFF	TGTGCCTCCGGCGGGGTTTTCGCCGGGGAGCTGTTTTTT
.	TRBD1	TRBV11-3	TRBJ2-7	CASSPGTGRRDEQYF	TGTGCCAGCAGCCCGGGGACAGGCCGGAGGGACGAGCAGTACTTC
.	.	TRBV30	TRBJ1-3	CAWNRAGNTIYF	TGTGCCTGGAACAGGGCTGGAAACACCATATATTTT
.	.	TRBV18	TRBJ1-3	CASSPLTGLSGNTIYF	TGTGCCAGCTCACCCCTGACAGGCCTCTCTGGAAACACCATATATTTT
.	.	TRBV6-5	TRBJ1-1	CASSYDSARPEAFF	TGTGCCAGCAGTTACGACAGCGCTCGGCCTGAAGCTTTCTTT
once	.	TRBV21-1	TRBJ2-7	CASSKKGQGTTSNEQYF	TGTGCCAGCAGCAAGAAGGGACAGGGAACCACCTCCAACGAGCAGTACTTC
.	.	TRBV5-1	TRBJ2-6	CASSFRAGNSGANVLTF	TGCGCCAGCAGCTTCAGGGCTGGGAACTCTGGGGCCAACGTCCTGACTTTC
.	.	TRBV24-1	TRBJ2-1	CATSDPPGEQFF	TGTGCCACCAGTGACCCCCCGGGGGAGCAGTTCTTC
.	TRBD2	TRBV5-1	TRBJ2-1	CASRGGTSGAHNEQFF	TGCGCCAGCAGAGGGGGAACTAGCGGGGCCCACAATGAGCAGTTCTTC
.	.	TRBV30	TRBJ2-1	CATDQDGRRDNEQFF	TGTGCCACCGACCAGGACGGTCGGAGGGACAATGAGCAGTTCTTC
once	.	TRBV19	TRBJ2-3	CASSRQGLVTDTQYF	TGTGCCAGTAGTAGACAGGGACTAGTCACAGATACGCAGTATTTT
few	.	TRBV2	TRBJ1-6	CASKQGSSYNSPLHF	TGTGCCAGCAAACAGGGATCCTCCTATAATTCACCCCTCCACTTT
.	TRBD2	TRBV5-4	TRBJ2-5	CASSPGGVPGETQYF	TGTGCCAGCAGCCCGGGAGGGGTCCCCGGGGAGACCCAGTACTTC
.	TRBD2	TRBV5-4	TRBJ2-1	CASSGFERGYNEQFF	TGTGCCAGCAGCGGGTTCGAGCGGGGCTACAATGAGCAGTTCTTC
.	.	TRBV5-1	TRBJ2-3	CASSFSGSTDTQYF	TGCGCCAGCAGCTTTTCAGGGAGCACAGATACGCAGTATTTT
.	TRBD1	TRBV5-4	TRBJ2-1	CASSLDRGDEQFF	TGTGCCAGCAGCTTGGACAGGGGGGATGAGCAGTTCTTC
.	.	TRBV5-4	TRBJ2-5	CASSRKKPGLRETQYF	TGTGCCAGCAGCCGGAAGAAGCCGGGATTGAGAGAGACCCAGTACTTC
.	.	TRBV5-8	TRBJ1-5	CATFRGRAQPQHF	TGTGCCACCTTTAGAGGGAGGGCCCAGCCCCAGCATTTT
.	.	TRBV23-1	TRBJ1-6	CARGVGVGSYNSPLHF	TGCGCCAGAGGTGTGGGCGTGGGCTCCTATAATTCACCCCTCCACTTT
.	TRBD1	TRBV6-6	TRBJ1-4	CASSYSTGGGEKLFF	TGTGCCAGCAGTTACTCGACAGGGGGGGGCGAAAAACTGTTTTTT
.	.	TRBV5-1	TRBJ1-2	CASSTGVGANYGYTF	TGCGCCAGCAGCACGGGGGTGGGAGCTAACTATGGCTACACCTTC
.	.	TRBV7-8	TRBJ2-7	CASSLSYYEQYF	TGTGCCAGCAGCTTAAGCTACTACGAGCAGTACTTC
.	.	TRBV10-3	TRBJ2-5	CAIRAEKETQYF	TGTGCCATCAGGGCGGAGAAGGAAACCCAGTACTTC
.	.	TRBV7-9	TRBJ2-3	CASSLEQDTDTQYF	TGTGCCAGCAGCTTAGAGCAGGACACAGATACGCAGTATTTT
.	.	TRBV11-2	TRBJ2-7	CASSVGKGGASSYEQYF	TGTGCCAGCAGCGTAGGGAAAGGCGGGGCGAGCTCCTACGAGCAGTACTTC
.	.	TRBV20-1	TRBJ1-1	CSASAPQGTEAFF	TGCAGTGCTAGTGCCCCCCAGGGGACTGAAGCTTTCTTT
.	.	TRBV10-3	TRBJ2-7	CAISPSTGSYEQYF	TGTGCCATCAGTCCCTCGACGGGATCTTACGAGCAGTACTTC
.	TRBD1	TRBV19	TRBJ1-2	CATTLQGAGGYTF	TGTGCCACCACACTCCAGGGGGCAGGTGGCTACACCTTC